This is a list of T cell receptor beta chains from one sample in a study of beta chain features in type 1 diabetes. Using immunoSEQ multiplex PCR, the repertoire was profiled, and TCRdb retains in-frame clones only, with some absent. The sample includes 250,000 or so clones, 25% to 30% of them seen just once. Specimen: central memory CD4+ T cells from blood. The receptors here all came from a man aged 30-40 years in good health. The CDR3 runs from the conserved cysteine through the conserved F or W. A D gene is named only where the DNA matches it firmly. The size entry is marked missing in some rows and otherwise reads once, few, many or a size class.

v_gene,d_gene,j_gene,abundance,CDR3aa,CDR3nt
TRBV7-2,.,TRBJ2-1,few,CASSLRRGYEQFF,TGTGCCAGCAGCTTAAGGAGAGGGTATGAGCAGTTCTTC
TRBV7-8,TRBD1,TRBJ1-1,few,CASSPDRGYPEAFF,TGTGCCAGCAGCCCCGACAGGGGGTATCCTGAAGCTTTCTTT
TRBV2,TRBD1,TRBJ2-7,few,CARAIQGSSNEQYF,TGTGCCAGAGCTATACAGGGGAGCTCTAACGAGCAGTACTTC
TRBV18,TRBD1,TRBJ1-2,.,CASSPETGRAGYTF,TGTGCCAGCTCACCAGAGACAGGGAGGGCTGGCTACACCTTC
TRBV7-2,.,TRBJ2-7,once,CASSLERSGSEQYF,TGTGCCAGCAGCTTAGAACGCAGTGGGTCCGAGCAGTACTTC
TRBV2,.,TRBJ2-3,.,CASSVLDTDTQYF,TGTGCCAGCAGTGTGCTAGACACAGATACGCAGTATTTT
TRBV6-6,.,TRBJ1-5,.,CASSYTSREGQPQHF,TGTGCCAGCAGTTACACCAGCAGGGAGGGTCAGCCCCAGCATTTT
TRBV28,TRBD1,TRBJ1-2,.,CASSPGGNYGYTF,TGTGCCAGCAGCCCAGGGGGGAACTATGGCTACACCTTC
TRBV6-6,.,TRBJ2-1,.,CASSHSPGVRNEQFF,TGTGCCAGCAGCCACTCCCCGGGAGTGCGGAATGAGCAGTTCTTC
TRBV7-9,.,TRBJ2-7,.,CASSLYEDYEQYF,TGTGCCAGCAGCTTATACGAGGACTACGAGCAGTACTTC
TRBV27,.,TRBJ2-7,.,CASSRKEGRDYEQYF,TGTGCCAGCAGTAGAAAGGAAGGTAGAGACTACGAGCAGTACTTC
TRBV7-2,.,TRBJ1-1,.,CASSKQMNTEAFF,TGTGCCAGCAGTAAACAGATGAACACTGAAGCTTTCTTT
TRBV7-2,.,TRBJ2-4,few,CASRSRGGAQNIQYF,TGTGCCAGCAGGTCAAGGGGCGGGGCCCAAAACATTCAGTACTTC
TRBV9,TRBD2,TRBJ2-1,few,CASSMGAGLAGSSYNEQFF,TGTGCCAGCAGCATGGGGGCAGGCCTAGCGGGGAGCTCCTACAATGAGCAGTTCTTC
TRBV30,.,TRBJ2-3,few,CAWTIHNTDTQYF,TGTGCCTGGACCATACACAACACAGATACGCAGTATTTT
TRBV15,.,TRBJ1-1,.,CATSRGHSTEAFF,TGTGCCACCAGCAGAGGACATAGCACTGAAGCTTTCTTT
TRBV7-2,.,TRBJ2-4,few,CASSLPPGRIQYF,TGTGCCAGCAGCTTACCCCCGGGACGCATACAGTACTTC
TRBV6-1,TRBD1,TRBJ2-2,few,CASRRQGSDTGELFF,TGTGCCAGCAGGAGACAGGGATCGGACACCGGGGAGCTGTTTTTT
TRBV30,TRBD2,TRBJ2-4,.,CAWSVSALKRELAKNIQYF,TGTGCCTGGAGTGTGTCCGCCCTGAAGCGGGAGCTAGCCAAAAACATTCAGTACTTC
TRBV7-2,.,TRBJ2-7,.,CASRGTYYEQYF,TGTGCCAGCAGAGGGACTTACTACGAGCAGTACTTC
TRBV18,.,TRBJ2-7,.,CASSPGINSYEQYF,TGTGCCAGCTCACCGGGTATTAATAGCTACGAGCAGTACTTC
TRBV6-5,TRBD2,TRBJ2-5,.,CASSRTLAGKETQYF,TGTGCCAGCAGCCGTACACTAGCGGGGAAGGAGACCCAGTACTTC
TRBV25-1,.,TRBJ2-3,few,CASNQGTDTQYF,TGTGCCAGCAATCAGGGCACAGATACGCAGTATTTT
TRBV5-8,TRBD2,TRBJ2-3,.,CASTYSGGPTDTQYF,TGTGCCAGCACCTACAGCGGGGGGCCGACAGATACGCAGTATTTT
TRBV27,.,TRBJ2-3,.,CASLRGGDTQYF,TGTGCCAGCCTCCGGGGAGGAGATACGCAGTATTTT
TRBV29-1,TRBD1,TRBJ2-3,.,CSFGDRGWGDTQYF,TGCAGCTTTGGGGACAGGGGATGGGGAGATACGCAGTATTTT
TRBV6-6,.,TRBJ2-7,many,CASRGGGGDSYEQYF,TGTGCCAGCAGAGGGGGAGGGGGTGATTCCTACGAGCAGTACTTC
TRBV2,.,TRBJ2-2,.,CASRAETGELFF,TGTGCCAGCAGGGCGGAGACCGGGGAGCTGTTTTTT
TRBV4-1,TRBD1,TRBJ1-5,.,CASSPGQSNQPQHF,TGCGCCAGCAGCCCGGGACAGAGCAATCAGCCCCAGCATTTT
TRBV7-2,TRBD2,TRBJ2-5,few,CASSLATSGNMETQYF,TGTGCCAGCAGCTTGGCCACTAGCGGGAATATGGAGACCCAGTACTTC
TRBV18,.,TRBJ2-4,.,CASSPQGAKNIQYF,TGTGCCAGCTCACCACAGGGAGCCAAAAACATTCAGTACTTC
TRBV14,.,TRBJ2-3,few,CASSQVPGHTQYF,TGTGCCAGCAGCCAAGTCCCGGGCCATACGCAGTATTTT
TRBV20-1,.,TRBJ2-1,few,CSGRVWDEQFF,TGCAGTGGGCGAGTTTGGGATGAGCAGTTCTTC
TRBV30,TRBD2,TRBJ2-1,.,CAWRRDSGSNNEQFF,TGTGCCTGGAGAAGGGATAGCGGGAGTAACAATGAGCAGTTCTTC
TRBV5-6,.,TRBJ2-1,few,CASSLGGRQFF,TGTGCCAGCAGCCTGGGTGGTAGGCAGTTCTTC
TRBV7-6,.,TRBJ1-4,few,CASSLGGGEKLFF,TGTGCCAGCAGCCTAGGAGGTGGTGAAAAACTGTTTTTT
TRBV9,.,TRBJ2-2,.,CASSVESSGRTGGELFF,TGTGCCAGCAGCGTAGAATCCTCCGGGAGAACAGGCGGGGAGCTGTTTTTT
TRBV7-2,TRBD2,TRBJ2-3,.,CASSLHRAGERTDTQYF,TGTGCCAGCAGCTTACACAGAGCGGGGGAGAGGACAGATACGCAGTATTTT
TRBV18,TRBD2,TRBJ2-3,.,CASSPAGGIGQYF,TGTGCCAGCTCACCAGCGGGGGGCATCGGGCAGTATTTT
TRBV29-1,.,TRBJ1-3,.,CSVRRGNTIYF,TGCAGCGTTCGAAGGGGAAACACCATATATTTT
TRBV7-2,TRBD2,TRBJ2-7,.,CASSPRKGGLALYEQYF,TGTGCCAGCAGCCCCCGAAAGGGAGGACTAGCGTTATACGAGCAGTACTTC
TRBV2,.,TRBJ2-1,many,CASSTDTYNEQFF,TGTGCCAGCAGTACAGATACTTACAATGAGCAGTTCTTC
TRBV19,.,TRBJ2-7,few,CASSLAFSYEQYF,TGTGCCAGTAGCCTAGCGTTCTCCTACGAGCAGTACTTC
TRBV9,.,TRBJ2-6,.,CASSRIGANVLTF,TGTGCCAGCAGCAGGATAGGGGCCAACGTCCTGACTTTC
TRBV15,TRBD2,TRBJ2-1,few,CATSPSGPGEGNEQFF,TGTGCCACCAGCCCTAGCGGGCCAGGGGAGGGCAATGAGCAGTTCTTC
TRBV4-2,.,TRBJ2-1,few,CASSQGPSSGGEQFF,TGTGCCAGCAGCCAAGGGCCCTCCTCGGGCGGTGAGCAGTTCTTC
TRBV10-3,TRBD1,TRBJ1-2,few,CAISETQGIGYGYTF,TGTGCCATCAGTGAAACACAGGGGATTGGCTATGGCTACACCTTC
TRBV18,.,TRBJ2-2,few,CASSPRQILNTGELFF,TGTGCCAGCTCACCACGGCAGATCCTAAACACCGGGGAGCTGTTTTTT
TRBV7-2,.,TRBJ1-5,few,CASSSKVTLSQHF,TGTGCCAGCAGCTCAAAGGTTACGCTCAGCCAGCATTTT
TRBV5-1,TRBD2,TRBJ2-1,.,CASSSIGGYNEQFF,TGCGCCAGCAGCTCCATCGGGGGGTACAATGAGCAGTTCTTC
TRBV29-1,TRBD1,TRBJ2-7,.,CSVGQGNNEQYF,TGCAGCGTTGGACAGGGAAACAACGAGCAGTACTTC
TRBV11-2,.,TRBJ2-1,.,CASSRRPREEQFF,TGTGCCAGCAGCCGACGACCCAGGGAGGAGCAGTTCTTC
TRBV6-1,TRBD1,TRBJ2-5,few,CASSEAQGGETQYF,TGTGCCAGCAGTGAAGCACAGGGGGGTGAGACCCAGTACTTC
TRBV29-1,.,TRBJ2-3,.,CSVEGNRAPDTQYF,TGCAGCGTTGAAGGGAACAGGGCTCCAGATACGCAGTATTTT
TRBV7-2,.,TRBJ2-7,.,CASSVAGGGYEQYF,TGTGCCAGCAGCGTGGCTGGGGGCGGCTACGAGCAGTACTTC
TRBV5-4,.,TRBJ2-2,few,CASSLEVAGELFF,TGTGCCAGCAGCCTGGAGGTGGCCGGGGAGCTGTTTTTT
TRBV19,.,TRBJ2-3,.,CASPPEPIDTQYF,TGTGCCAGCCCCCCGGAGCCGATTGATACGCAGTATTTT